One and the same sample provided the 27 T cell receptor beta chains below, sequenced in a study of blood T cell repertoires in COVID-19. Sequencing was performed with immunoSEQ multiplex PCR; in TCRdb, only in-frame clones are kept and a portion is missing. Here the sample spans about 180,000 clones, roughly 85% being singletons. Sequencing was carried out using PBMCs or T cells enriched from blood (not recorded which). All receptors come from a man aged 60 to 75 who had recovered from COVID-19.

The gene calls are TRBV7-9 and TRBJ1-2; weak D call: TRBD1 (6 bases). This CDR3 has 14 amino acids. Germline values: CDR1 SEHNR, CDR2 FQNEAQ (reference sequence). Trimming took off 3 bases at V and 2 bases at J, with 10 bases between the two ends. The CDR3 DNA sequence: TGTGCCAGCAGCTTCATGGACAGCAACTATGGCTACACCTTC. Translating it yields CASSFMDSNYGYTF.

This sequence joins TRBV6-2 or TRBV6-3 and TRBJ2-5, with 13 bases aligning to TRBD2. Germline V CDR1 and CDR2: MNHEY, SVGEGT. With 6 bases clipped from V and 2 bases from J, the junction kept 6 bases outside the gene matches. The CDR3 totals 16 residues. In DNA form, the CDR3 reads TGTGCCAGCAGCCGGGGACTAGCGGGGCGGCAAGAGACCCAGTACTTC. Translating it yields CASSRGLAGRQETQYF.

The chain couples TRBV28 to TRBJ2-7, with 12 bases fitting TRBD2. Germline CDR1 MDHEN, CDR2 SYDVKM. CDR3 length equals 18 residues. V lost 4 bases, J lost 3 bases, and 13 bases stayed unmatched. CDR3 DNA: TGTGCCAGCAGTTACGCGGGACTAGCGGGTTCCAATGTCTACGAGCAGTACTTC. It translates to CASSYAGLAGSNVYEQYF.

This chain uses TRBV19 with TRBJ2-7; 7 nucleotides align to TRBD2. Germline trimming cut 2 bases from V and 2 bases from J; bases unmatched to any gene: 6. CDR3 size: 15 residues. Germline assignment: CDR1 LNHDA and CDR2 SQIVND (reference sequence). CDR3 in amino acids: CASSINGGRTYEQYF. The CDR3 DNA reads as TGTGCCAGTAGTATAAACGGGGGGAGGACCTACGAGCAGTACTTC.

This sequence joins TRBV7-2 and TRBJ1-5; D might be TRBD1 (6 bases). The CDR3 totals 16 residues. Germline V CDR1 and CDR2: SGHTA, FQGNSA. The ends were cut back, 2 bases at V and 2 bases at J, with 13 bases in the middle. The CDR3 here is CASSLLVQGGNQPQHF. The CDR3 coding sequence is TGTGCCAGCAGCTTACTAGTACAGGGTGGCAATCAGCCCCAGCATTTT.

V usage is TRBV9 and J usage is TRBJ2-2; D possibly corresponds to TRBD2 (5 bases). The length of the CDR3 is 13 residues. With 1 base removed from V and 7 bases from J, the gap between germline ends came to 8 bases. Germline assignment: CDR1 SGDLS and CDR2 YYNGEE. The CDR3 DNA reads TGTGCCAGCAGCGTACGGGGAAACGGGGAGCTGTTTTTT. Protein: CASSVRGNGELFF.

V gene TRBV19 combines with J gene TRBJ1-3, with unresolved D. Trimming removed 7 bases from V and 3 bases from J, with 4 bases in between. CDR1 and CDR2 from the germline V gene are LNHDA and SQIVND (reference sequence). The CDR3 is 11 amino acids. Written as DNA, the CDR3 is TGTGCCAGTACTAGTGGAAACACCATATATTTT. Its protein is CASTSGNTIYF.

This clone was recorded only once. This sequence joins TRBV2 and TRBJ1-1; D is perhaps TRBD1 (6 bases). This CDR3 is built from 12 residues. Trimming stripped 2 bases from V and 6 bases from J, with 7 bases between. Looked up from germline, CDR1 is SNHLY and CDR2 is FYNNEI. The CDR3 region is CASSEQGSEAFF. The CDR3 region has the DNA TGTGCCAGCAGTGAACAGGGGTCTGAAGCTTTCTTT.

This clone has a single count. The J gene is TRBJ2-7, the V gene TRBV13; tentative D call: TRBD1 (7 bases). Germline V gene sequence: CDR1 PRHDT, CDR2 FYEKMQ (reference sequence). The V and J ends lost 5 bases and 3 bases respectively, with 14 bases between them. This CDR3 region has 14 residues. The CDR3 here is CASSRDREVYEQYF. The CDR3 DNA sequence: TGTGCCAGCAGCCGCGACAGGGAGGTCTACGAGCAGTACTTC.

This clone has only a few counts. This chain connects TRBV5-1 to TRBJ2-3; D is possibly TRBD2 (5 bases). The CDR3 has 14 residues. The V gene's germline CDR1 is SGHRS and CDR2 YFSETQ. Trimming stripped 2 bases from V and 4 bases from J, with 11 bases between. CDR3 residues: CASSFFGGADTQYF. The CDR3 nucleotides are TGCGCCAGCAGCTTTTTCGGAGGAGCAGATACGCAGTATTTT.

This chain uses TRBV23-1 with TRBJ2-2, with D possibly matching TRBD1 (6 bases). TRBV23-1 is given ORF status, its function remaining uncertain. Trimming stripped 6 bases from V and 5 bases from J, with 16 bases between. The CDR3 runs to 15 residues. CDR3: CASSHRERGTGELFF. The CDR3 DNA reads TGCGCCAGCAGCCACCGGGAAAGGGGGACCGGGGAGCTGTTTTTT.

This clone was detected a few times. The CDR3: CASSLPGTGKDTQYF. DNA of the CDR3: TGTGCCAGCAGTCTCCCCGGGACAGGGAAAGATACGCAGTATTTT. J is TRBJ2-3 and V is TRBV3-1 (or the pseudogene TRBV3-2), with 9 nucleotides matching TRBD1. CDR1 and CDR2 (germline): LGHDT, YNNKEL (reference sequence). CDR3 length equals 15 residues. V trimming: 6 bases; J trimming: 5 bases; junction bases outside the gene matches: 9.

The V and J genes are TRBV27 and TRBJ1-5; TRBD1 aligns across 12 bases. Trimming took 5 bases from V and 8 from J; bases not matched to a gene: 7. Germline assignment: CDR1 MNHEY and CDR2 SMNVEV (reference sequence). The CDR3 totals 15 residues. CDR3 protein: CASSPGTGGAEPQHF. CDR3 DNA sequence: TGTGCCAGCAGTCCCGGGACAGGGGGCGCGGAGCCCCAGCATTTT.

A few counts support this clone. The chain carries TRBV19 and TRBJ1-2; D is ambiguous. This CDR3 region has 13 residues. CDR1 LNHDA and CDR2 SQIVND come from the germline V gene (reference sequence). V gave up 7 bases and J gave up 7 bases, with 16 bases separating them. CDR3 bases: TGTGCCAGTACCACCGCTCAGGCACTTGGCTACACCTTC. The encoded protein is CASTTAQALGYTF.

The V gene is TRBV14, the J gene TRBJ2-1; TRBD2 matches at 9 bases. Germline V gene sequence: CDR1 SGHDN, CDR2 FVKESK. After removal of 4 bases from V and 9 bases from J, the junction contained 13 bases not matched to a gene. The CDR3 loop spans 16 amino acids. The CDR3 here is CASSPSLAGAAGEQFF. The CDR3 region has the DNA TGTGCCAGCAGCCCTTCCTTAGCGGGGGCCGCGGGTGAGCAGTTCTTC. Full variable domain (rest looked up from reference TRBV14 and TRBJ2-1): EAGVTQFPSHSVIEKGQTVTLRCDPISGHDNLYWYRRVMGKEIKFLLHFVKESKQDESGMPNNRFLAERTGGTYSTLKVQPAELEDSGVYFCASSPSLAGAAGEQFFGPGTRLTVL.

The V and J genes are TRBV13 and TRBJ2-7; the match to TRBD1 covers 7 bases. Germline lookup yields CDR1 PRHDT and CDR2 FYEKMQ (reference sequence). The ends lost 2 bases at V and 1 base at J; junction bases unmatched: 2. The CDR3 consists of 14 residues. CDR3 nucleotides: TGTGCCAGCAGCTTATACAGGGGATCCTACGAGCAGTACTTC. Encoded protein: CASSLYRGSYEQYF. The variable domain in full, with the rest retrieved from reference TRBV13 and TRBJ2-7, is AAGVIQSPRHLIKEKRETATLKCYPIPRHDTVYWYQQGPGQDPQFLISFYEKMQSDKGSIPDRFSAQQFSDYHSELNMSSLELGDSALYFCASSLYRGSYEQYFGPGTRLTVT.

Only a few counts were recorded for this clone. The J gene is TRBJ2-2, the V gene TRBV5-1; D might be TRBD2 (5 bases). Germline V gives CDR1 SGHRS, CDR2 YFSETQ. V lost 5 bases and J lost 0, with 11 bases in between. The CDR3 sequence is 15 residues long. CDR3 protein: CASSTSGTNTGELFF. DNA of the CDR3: TGCGCCAGCAGTACAAGCGGAACGAACACCGGGGAGCTGTTTTTT.

The J gene is TRBJ2-2, the V gene TRBV5-4; D is uncertain. Germline assignment: CDR1 SGHNT and CDR2 YYREEE (reference sequence). Between the trimmed V and J ends, which lost 0 bases and 1 base, there was a span of 7 bases. The CDR3 has 15 amino acids. The CDR3 bases are TGTGCCAGCAGCTTGGGCGCGCAGAACACCGGGGAGCTGTTTTTT. Protein: CASSLGAQNTGELFF.

CDR3 region: CASSDRDRGRNEQFF. CDR3 coding DNA: TGTGCCAGCAGTGACCGGGACAGGGGCCGCAATGAGCAGTTCTTC. This chain links TRBV6-2 or TRBV6-3 with TRBJ2-1; 10 bases are shared with TRBD1. This CDR3 spans 15 amino acids. The germline V gene encodes CDR1 MNHEY and CDR2 SVGEGT. Losses at the gene ends were 5 bases for V and 6 bases for J; bases not matched to a gene: 7.

V and J are TRBV3-1 (or the pseudogene TRBV3-2) and TRBJ1-2, with TRBD1 matching 10 bases. The CDR3 length is 15 residues. The germline CDR1 and CDR2 sequences are LGHDT and YNNKEL (reference sequence). The V and J ends lost 6 bases and 2 bases, in that order; junction bases with no gene match: 6. The CDR3 sequence is CASRGTGVRNYGYTF. The CDR3 DNA sequence: TGTGCCAGCAGGGGGACAGGGGTCCGGAACTATGGCTACACCTTC.

The rearrangement links TRBV15 to TRBJ1-2; no clear D gene. Germline CDR1 reads LNHNV; CDR2 reads YYDKDF (reference sequence). Trimming took off 6 bases at V and 4 bases at J, with 15 bases between the two ends. The CDR3 is 14 residues long. CDR3 region: CATRSGGSSYGYTF. The CDR3 nucleotides read TGTGCCACCAGAAGTGGAGGGAGTTCCTATGGCTACACCTTC. Drawing the rest from reference TRBV15 and TRBJ1-2, the complete variable domain is DAMVIQNPRYQVTQFGKPVTLSCSQTLNHNVMYWYQQKSSQAPKLLFHYYDKDFNNEADTPDNFQSRRPNTSFCFLDIRSPGLGDTAMYLCATRSGGSSYGYTFGSGTRLTVV.

This rearrangement joins TRBV5-6 to TRBJ2-1, with 10 bases identical to TRBD2. The germline CDR1 and CDR2 sequences are SGHDT and YYEEEE. With V trimmed by 3 bases and J by 3 bases, 9 bases remained unmatched. This CDR3 region has 17 residues. As DNA, the CDR3 is TGTGCCAGCAGCTATGTTGTAGCGGGGGGCTTCTACAATGAGCAGTTCTTC. Translating gives CASSYVVAGGFYNEQFF.

The CDR3: CASSLSAGGTYEQYF. The CDR3 DNA reads as TGTGCCAGCAGTTTATCTGCGGGGGGCACCTACGAGCAGTACTTC. The chain couples TRBV28 to TRBJ2-7; the match to TRBD2 covers 8 bases. Germline CDR1 MDHEN, CDR2 SYDVKM. J gave up 2 bases and V 1 base, and 4 bases lay outside the gene matches. This CDR3 comprises 15 residues.

The gene calls are TRBV7-6 and TRBJ2-7, with 12 bases identical to TRBD2. CDR1 is SGHVS and CDR2 is FNYEAQ in the germline V gene. Trimming took 5 bases from V and 3 from J; bases not matched to a gene: 14. This CDR3 has 18 residues. The CDR3 sequence: CASSIGLAGTEACYEQYF. CDR3 nucleotides: TGTGCCAGCAGCATTGGACTAGCGGGAACGGAGGCATGCTACGAGCAGTACTTC.

The chain joins TRBV5-4 to TRBJ2-7, with TRBD1 matching over 7 bases. The CDR3 extends over 14 amino acids. With 3 bases clipped from V and 3 bases from J, the junction kept 6 bases outside the gene matches. Germline assignment: CDR1 SGHNT and CDR2 YYREEE (reference sequence). The CDR3 protein is CASSSPAGGYEQYF. CDR3 sequence (DNA): TGTGCCAGCAGCTCTCCGGCAGGGGGCTACGAGCAGTACTTC.

This chain uses TRBV2 with TRBJ2-2; perhaps TRBD2 as D (6 bases). Germline CDR1 reads SNHLY; CDR2 reads FYNNEI. The CDR3 loop spans 15 amino acids. V shed 4 bases and J shed 5 bases, with 14 bases lying between them. CDR3 DNA: TGTGCCAGCAGTGTCGGGGGAAGGGTTACCGGGGAGCTGTTTTTT. The encoded protein is CASSVGGRVTGELFF.

This chain joins TRBV23-1 and TRBJ1-5; D ambiguous. TRBV23-1 is marked as an open reading frame, function uncertain. Trimming took off 11 bases at V and 7 bases at J, with 9 bases between the two ends. This CDR3 has 10 amino acids. The DNA of the CDR3 is TGCGCCCTTTTGAGGCAGCCCCAGCATTTT. This codes for CALLRQPQHF.